What follows are 15 T cell receptor beta chains derived from one specimen sequenced in a study of blood T cells in healthy people across ages. Primed by a sample-barcoded 5' primer and a J-beta primer mix, a second PCR proceeded for 7 to 11 cycles. TCRdb reanalysed the 5' RACE reads using MiXCR and keeps one entry per CDR3 protein. The table shows 800,000 to 950,000 distinct CDR3 sequences, with 36% occurring only once. Sequenced input: blood. The receptor source for this set is a young man in good health.

This clonotype was observed many times. The gene calls are TRBV12-3 or TRBV12-4 and TRBJ2-3; weak D call: TRBD2 (5 bases). V was pared by 8 bases and J by 5 bases, with 14 bases between. The CDR3 has 13 amino acids. This CDR3 is CASGADFGDTQYF. Written as DNA, the CDR3 is TGTGCCAGCGGAGCGGATTTTGGAGATACGCAGTATTTT.

This clonotype has a handful of counts. The chain carries TRBV4-2 and TRBJ1-1; TRBD1 matches at 9 bases. Germline lookup yields CDR1 LGHNA and CDR2 YNFKEQ. The CDR3 spans 15 residues. The V segment lost 0 bases and the J segment 6 bases; nucleotides outside the gene matches: 5. The CDR3 region is CASSQETGGGPEAFF. In DNA form, the CDR3 reads TGTGCCAGCAGCCAAGAGACAGGGGGTGGACCTGAAGCTTTCTTT.

V gene TRBV20-1 combines with J gene TRBJ1-2, with no clear D. V was pared by 2 bases and J by 4 bases, with 17 bases between. The CDR3 totals 15 residues. Germline-derived CDR1 and CDR2 are DFQATT and SNEGSKA (reference sequence). CDR3 residues: CSARPHVGVSYGYTF. Written as DNA, the CDR3 is TGCAGTGCTAGACCCCATGTGGGAGTATCCTATGGCTACACCTTC.

Worth noting for this clonotype: A much larger clone is a single base away; this may be a read error. The chain links TRBV29-1 to TRBJ2-1; a possible D gene is TRBD2 (7 bases). The V and J ends lost 3 bases and 2 bases respectively, with 17 bases between them. The CDR3 has 16 residues. Looked up from germline, CDR1 is SQVTM and CDR2 is ANQGSEA. CDR3 amino acids: CSVDPLEGGAYNEQFF. The CDR3 region has the DNA TGCAGCGTTGACCCCCTGGAGGGGGGGGCCTACAATGAGCAGTTCTTC.

This clonotype was counted at least ten times. The rearrangement joins TRBV5-5 to TRBJ2-7, with 7 bases that match TRBD1. Germline V gene lookup returns CDR1 SGHKS and CDR2 YYEKEE (reference sequence). This CDR3 has 14 amino acids. V was pared by 4 bases and J by 3 bases, with 7 bases of the junction left unmatched. The DNA of the CDR3 is TGTGCCAGCAGCGACCGGGACAGAGTCTACGAGCAGTACTTC. It translates to CASSDRDRVYEQYF.

The chain recombines TRBV7-9 with TRBJ1-2, with D unresolved. The CDR3 length is 13 residues. Germline lookup yields CDR1 SEHNR and CDR2 FQNEAQ (reference sequence). V shed 1 base and J shed 3 bases, with 6 bases lying between them. The CDR3 reads CASSLVQHYGYTF. The CDR3 DNA reads as TGTGCCAGCAGCTTAGTACAGCACTATGGCTACACCTTC.

The chain recombines TRBV15 with TRBJ2-7; maybe TRBD2 (5 bases). CDR1 is LNHNV and CDR2 is YYDKDF in the germline V gene (reference sequence). This CDR3 is built from 14 residues. V gave up 5 bases and J gave up 3 bases, with 14 bases separating them. CDR3 bases: TGTGCCACCAGCTTGAGGGCCTCCCTCTACGAGCAGTACTTC. This codes for CATSLRASLYEQYF.

The gene calls are TRBV20-1 and TRBJ2-7, with D maybe TRBD1 (6 bases). The CDR3 extends over 13 amino acids. CDR1 is DFQATT, CDR2 SNEGSKA, per germline (reference sequence). Trimming removed 0 bases from V and 3 bases from J, with 9 bases in between. This chain's CDR3 is CSAREGAIYEQYF. The CDR3 DNA sequence: TGCAGTGCTAGAGAGGGGGCCATCTACGAGCAGTACTTC.

The V call is TRBV20-1, the J call TRBJ1-1; 7 bases match TRBD1. Germline CDR1 is DFQATT and CDR2 is SNEGSKA (reference sequence). With 5 bases clipped from V and 5 bases from J, the junction kept 5 bases outside the gene matches. This CDR3 spans 12 amino acids. The CDR3 protein is CSASGGRTEAFF. The CDR3 nucleotides are TGCAGTGCTTCAGGGGGAAGGACTGAAGCTTTCTTT.

The rearrangement joins TRBV9 to TRBJ2-3; maybe TRBD1 (5 bases). This CDR3 spans 15 amino acids. The V gene lost 0 bases and the J gene lost 10 bases, with 18 bases spanning the gap. Germline V lookup: CDR1 SGDLS, CDR2 YYNGEE. The CDR3 here is CASSVGGYRSGPQYF. The CDR3 DNA follows: TGTGCCAGCAGCGTAGGGGGCTATCGATCCGGCCCGCAGTATTTT.

The chain is built from TRBV24-1 and TRBJ2-1, with D perhaps matching TRBD1 or TRBD2 (5 bases each). The J call could be wrong; TRBJ2-7 is a better fit for the DNA end. This CDR3 region has 14 residues. Germline V gene lookup returns CDR1 KGHDR and CDR2 SFDVKD. The CDR3 DNA reads as TGTGCCACCAGTGATTCGGGGCGAAACAATGAGCAGTACTTC. It is translated as CATSDSGRNNEQYF.

This clonotype was detected once. V gene TRBV11-2 combines with J gene TRBJ2-7; D might be TRBD2 (6 bases). V shed 5 bases and J shed 6 bases, with 17 bases lying between them. The germline CDR1 and CDR2 sequences are SGHAT and FQNNGV. The CDR3 is made up of 14 amino acids. Here the CDR3 reads CASSPGYGSREQYF. DNA of the CDR3: TGTGCCAGCAGCCCCGGGTACGGGAGTCGCGAGCAGTACTTC. Full variable domain (outside the CDR3, taken from reference TRBV11-2 and TRBJ2-7): EAGVAQSPRYKIIEKRQSVAFWCNPISGHATLYWYQQILGQGPKLLIQFQNNGVVDDSQLPKDRFSAERLKGVDSTLKIQPAKLEDSAVYLCASSPGYGSREQYFGPGTRLTVT.

Comments on this clonotype: Relative to the germline gene, one junction end is altered; a read error may explain this. The chain has TRBV12-3 or TRBV12-4 and TRBJ2-5; a possible D gene is TRBD2 (6 bases). There are 14 residues in the CDR3. For the CDR3, the DNA is TGTGCCCGCAGTTGGGACGGGGGACAAGAGACCCAGTACTTC. Translated, it gives CARSWDGGQETQYF.

The V and J genes are TRBV28 and TRBJ2-3; no reliable D call. Germline-derived CDR1 and CDR2 are MDHEN and SYDVKM. The CDR3 runs 15 residues. The V gene lost 2 bases and the J gene lost 4 bases, with 13 bases spanning the gap. The CDR3 nucleotides are TGTGCCAGCAGTTTACTATCACGGCGACCAGATACGCAGTATTTT. It yields the protein CASSLLSRRPDTQYF. Filled out from reference TRBV28 and TRBJ2-3, the complete variable domain reads DVKVTQSSRYLVKRTGEKVFLECVQDMDHENMFWYRQDPGLGLRLIYFSYDVKMKEKGDIPEGYSVSREKKERFSLILESASTNQTSMYLCASSLLSRRPDTQYFGPGTRLTVL.

Ten or more counts support this clonotype. The gene calls are TRBV12-3 or TRBV12-4 and TRBJ2-1; no firm D call. This CDR3 has 13 amino acids. The ends were cut back, 3 bases at V and 3 bases at J, with 6 bases in the middle. Here the CDR3 DNA reads TGTGCCAGCAGTTTCGGCCTCTACAATGAGCAGTTCTTC. Translation gives CASSFGLYNEQFF.